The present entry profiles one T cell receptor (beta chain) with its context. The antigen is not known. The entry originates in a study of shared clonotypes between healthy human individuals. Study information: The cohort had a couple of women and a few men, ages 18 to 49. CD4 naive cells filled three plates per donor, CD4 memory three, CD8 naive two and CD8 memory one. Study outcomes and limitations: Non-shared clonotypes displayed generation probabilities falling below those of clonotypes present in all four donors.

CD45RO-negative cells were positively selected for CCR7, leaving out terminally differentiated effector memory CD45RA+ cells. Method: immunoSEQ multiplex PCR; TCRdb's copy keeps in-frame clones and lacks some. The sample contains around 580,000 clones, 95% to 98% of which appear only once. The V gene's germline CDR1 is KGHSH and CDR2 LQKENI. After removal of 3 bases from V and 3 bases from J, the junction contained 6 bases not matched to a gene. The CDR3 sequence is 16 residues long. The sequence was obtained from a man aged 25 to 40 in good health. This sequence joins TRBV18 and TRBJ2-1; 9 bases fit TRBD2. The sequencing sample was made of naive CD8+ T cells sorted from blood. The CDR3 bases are TGTGCCAGCTCACCTCGACTAGCGGAATTCTACAATGAGCAGTTCTTC. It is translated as CASSPRLAEFYNEQFF. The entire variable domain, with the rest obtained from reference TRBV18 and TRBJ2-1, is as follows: NAGVMQNPRHLVRRRGQEARLRCSPMKGHSHVYWYRQLPEEGLKFMVYLQKENIIDESGMPKERFSAEFPKEGPSILRIQQVVRGDSAAYFCASSPRLAEFYNEQFFGPGTRLTVL.